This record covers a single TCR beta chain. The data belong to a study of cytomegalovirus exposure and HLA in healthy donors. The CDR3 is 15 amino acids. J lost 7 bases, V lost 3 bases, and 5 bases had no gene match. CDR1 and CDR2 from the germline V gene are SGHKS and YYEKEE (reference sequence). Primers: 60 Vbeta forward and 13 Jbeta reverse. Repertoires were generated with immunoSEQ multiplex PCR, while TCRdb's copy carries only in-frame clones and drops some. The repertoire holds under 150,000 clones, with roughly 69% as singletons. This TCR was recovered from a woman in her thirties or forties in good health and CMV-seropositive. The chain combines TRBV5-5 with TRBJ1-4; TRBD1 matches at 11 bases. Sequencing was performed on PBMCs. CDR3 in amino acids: CASSSRTGGGEKLFF. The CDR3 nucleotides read TGTGCCAGCAGCTCCAGGACAGGGGGCGGTGAAAAACTGTTTTTT.